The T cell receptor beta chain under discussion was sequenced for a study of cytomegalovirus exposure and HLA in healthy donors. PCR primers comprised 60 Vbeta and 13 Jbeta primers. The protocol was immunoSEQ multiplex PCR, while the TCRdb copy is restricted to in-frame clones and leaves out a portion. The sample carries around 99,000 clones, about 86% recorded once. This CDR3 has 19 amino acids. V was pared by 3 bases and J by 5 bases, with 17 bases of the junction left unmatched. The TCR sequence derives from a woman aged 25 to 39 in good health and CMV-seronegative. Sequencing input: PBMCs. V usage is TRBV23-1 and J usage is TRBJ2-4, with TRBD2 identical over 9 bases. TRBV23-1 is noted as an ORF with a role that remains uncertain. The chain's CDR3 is CASSHPHRREGEGENIQYF. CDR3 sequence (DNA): TGCGCCAGCAGTCACCCCCATCGGCGGGAGGGCGAGGGTGAAAACATTCAGTACTTC.